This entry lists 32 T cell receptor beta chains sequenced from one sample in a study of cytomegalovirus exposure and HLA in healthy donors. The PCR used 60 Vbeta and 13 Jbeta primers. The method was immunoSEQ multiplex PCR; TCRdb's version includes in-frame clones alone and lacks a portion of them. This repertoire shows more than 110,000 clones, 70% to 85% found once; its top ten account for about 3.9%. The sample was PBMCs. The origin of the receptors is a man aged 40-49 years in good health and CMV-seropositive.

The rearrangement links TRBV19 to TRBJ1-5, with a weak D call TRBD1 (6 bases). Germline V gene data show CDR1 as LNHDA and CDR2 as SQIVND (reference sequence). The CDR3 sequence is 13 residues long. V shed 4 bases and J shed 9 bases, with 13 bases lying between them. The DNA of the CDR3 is TGTGCCAGTAGTAACACAGGGTCCCCGCCCCAGCATTTT. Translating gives CASSNTGSPPQHF.

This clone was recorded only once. The CDR3 DNA is TGCGCCAGCAGCGCCGGACAGGCCAAGGGAGGCTACACCTTC. Translated: CASSAGQAKGGYTF. This rearrangement joins TRBV5-1 to TRBJ1-2; 7 nucleotides agree with TRBD1. The germline CDR1 and CDR2 sequences are SGHRS and YFSETQ. V dropped 4 bases and J dropped 8; count of bases not matched to a gene: 11. CDR3 length equals 14 residues.

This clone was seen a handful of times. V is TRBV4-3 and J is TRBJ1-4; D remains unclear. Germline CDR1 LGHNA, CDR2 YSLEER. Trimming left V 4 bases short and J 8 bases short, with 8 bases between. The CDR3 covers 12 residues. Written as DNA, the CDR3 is TGCGCCAGCAGCCGCCCGGAGGAAAAACTGTTTTTT. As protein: CASSRPEEKLFF.

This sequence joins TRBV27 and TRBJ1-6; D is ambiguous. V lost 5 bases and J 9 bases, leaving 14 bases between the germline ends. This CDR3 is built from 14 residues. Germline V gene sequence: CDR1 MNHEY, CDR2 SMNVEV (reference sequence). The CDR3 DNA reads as TGTGCCAGCAGTCTTATCCAAGTCGGTTCACCCCTCCACTTT. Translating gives CASSLIQVGSPLHF.

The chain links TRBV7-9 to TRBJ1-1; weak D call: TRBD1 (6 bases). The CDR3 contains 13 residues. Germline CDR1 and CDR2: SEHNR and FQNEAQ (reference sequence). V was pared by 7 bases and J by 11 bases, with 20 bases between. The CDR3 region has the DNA TGTGCCAGCATCATAACAGGGCCGGGCCGGGCTTTCTTT. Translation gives CASIITGPGRAFF.

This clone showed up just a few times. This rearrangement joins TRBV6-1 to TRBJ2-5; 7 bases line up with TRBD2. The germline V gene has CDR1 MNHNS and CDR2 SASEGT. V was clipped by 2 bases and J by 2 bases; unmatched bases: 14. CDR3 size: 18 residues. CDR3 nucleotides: TGTGCCAGCAGTGAACAACCATCGCGAGGGAGGGCTCAAGAGACCCAGTACTTC. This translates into CASSEQPSRGRAQETQYF.

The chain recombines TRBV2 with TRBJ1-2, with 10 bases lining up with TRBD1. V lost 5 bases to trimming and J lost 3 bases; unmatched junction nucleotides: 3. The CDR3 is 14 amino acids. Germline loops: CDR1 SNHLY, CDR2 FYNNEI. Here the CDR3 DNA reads TGTGCCAGCAGTTTTGGGACAGGGGACTATGGCTACACCTTC. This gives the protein CASSFGTGDYGYTF.

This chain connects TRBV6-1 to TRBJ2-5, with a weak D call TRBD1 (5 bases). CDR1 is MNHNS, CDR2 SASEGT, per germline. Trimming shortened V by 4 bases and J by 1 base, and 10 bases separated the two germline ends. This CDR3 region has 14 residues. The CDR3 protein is CASSVQDIQETQYF. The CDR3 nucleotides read TGTGCCAGCAGTGTCCAGGACATCCAAGAGACCCAGTACTTC.

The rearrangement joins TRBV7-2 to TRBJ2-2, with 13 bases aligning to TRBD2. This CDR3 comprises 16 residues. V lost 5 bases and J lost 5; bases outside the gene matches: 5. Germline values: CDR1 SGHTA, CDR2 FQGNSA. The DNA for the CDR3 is TGTGCCAGCAGCACACTAGCGGGGGGGGATACCGGGGAGCTGTTTTTT. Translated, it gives CASSTLAGGDTGELFF.

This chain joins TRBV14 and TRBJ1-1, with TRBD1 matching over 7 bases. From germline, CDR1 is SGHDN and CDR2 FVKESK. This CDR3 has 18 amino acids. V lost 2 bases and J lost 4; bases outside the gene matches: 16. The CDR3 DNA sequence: TGTGCCAGCAGCCAACCGACAGGGCCCTCCGGCTGGGTCACTGAAGCTTTCTTT. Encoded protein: CASSQPTGPSGWVTEAFF.

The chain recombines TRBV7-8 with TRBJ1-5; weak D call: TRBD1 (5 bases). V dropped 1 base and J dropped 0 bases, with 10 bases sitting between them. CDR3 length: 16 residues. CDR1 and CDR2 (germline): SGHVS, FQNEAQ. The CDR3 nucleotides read TGTGCCAGCAGCTTAGAGGGGATGGCTAGCAATCAGCCCCAGCATTTT. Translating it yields CASSLEGMASNQPQHF.

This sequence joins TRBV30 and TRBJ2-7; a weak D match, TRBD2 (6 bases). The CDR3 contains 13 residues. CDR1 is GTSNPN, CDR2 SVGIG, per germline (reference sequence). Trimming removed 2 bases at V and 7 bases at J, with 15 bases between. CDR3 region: CAWSPSGVREQYF. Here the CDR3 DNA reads TGTGCCTGGAGTCCTTCGGGGGTGAGGGAGCAGTACTTC.

The CDR3 DNA follows: TGTGCCAGCAGCTTGTTAACTAGCGGTAACAATGAGCAGTTCTTC. Its protein product is CASSLLTSGNNEQFF. The J gene is TRBJ2-1, the V gene TRBV7-9, with 8 bases fitting TRBD2. Trimming removed 3 bases from V and 5 bases from J; junction bases left unmatched: 6. The CDR3 runs to 15 residues. Germline V gene data show CDR1 as SEHNR and CDR2 as FQNEAQ (reference sequence).

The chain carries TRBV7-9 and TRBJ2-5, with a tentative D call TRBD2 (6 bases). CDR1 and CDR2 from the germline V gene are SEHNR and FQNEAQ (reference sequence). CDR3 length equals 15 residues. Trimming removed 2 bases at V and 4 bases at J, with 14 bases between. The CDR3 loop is CASSLNLREAETQYF. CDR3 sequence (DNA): TGTGCCAGCAGCTTAAATTTAAGGGAGGCAGAGACCCAGTACTTC. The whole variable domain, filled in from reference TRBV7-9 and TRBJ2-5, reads DTGVSQNPRHKITKRGQNVTFRCDPISEHNRLYWYRQTLGQGPEFLTYFQNEAQLEKSRLLSDRFSAERPKGSFSTLEIQRTEQGDSAMYLCASSLNLREAETQYFGPGTRLLVL.

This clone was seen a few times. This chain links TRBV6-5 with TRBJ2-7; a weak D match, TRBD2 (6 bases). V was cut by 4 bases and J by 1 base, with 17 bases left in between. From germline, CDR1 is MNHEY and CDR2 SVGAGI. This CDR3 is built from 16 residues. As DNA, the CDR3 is TGTGCCAGCAGTTCCCGGTCTAGCGCCGTTTCCTACGAGCAGTACTTC. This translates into CASSSRSSAVSYEQYF.

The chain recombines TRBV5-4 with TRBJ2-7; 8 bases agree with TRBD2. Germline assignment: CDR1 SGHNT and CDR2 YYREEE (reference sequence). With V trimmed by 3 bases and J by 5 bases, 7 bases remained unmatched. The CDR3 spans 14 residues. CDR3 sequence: CASSSRLASDEQYF. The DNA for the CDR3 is TGTGCCAGCAGCTCCCGACTAGCGTCCGACGAGCAGTACTTC.

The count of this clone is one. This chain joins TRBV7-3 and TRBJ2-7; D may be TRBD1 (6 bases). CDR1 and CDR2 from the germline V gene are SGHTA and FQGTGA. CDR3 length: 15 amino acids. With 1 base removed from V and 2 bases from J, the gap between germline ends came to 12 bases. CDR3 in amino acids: CASSLRATGTYEQYF. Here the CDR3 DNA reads TGTGCCAGCAGCTTAAGAGCAACAGGGACCTACGAGCAGTACTTC.

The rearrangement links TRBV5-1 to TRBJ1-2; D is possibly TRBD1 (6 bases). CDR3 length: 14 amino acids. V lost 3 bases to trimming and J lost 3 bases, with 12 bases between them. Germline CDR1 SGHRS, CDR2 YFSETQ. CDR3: CASSSTGSDYGYTF. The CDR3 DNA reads TGCGCCAGCAGCTCAACAGGGTCTGACTATGGCTACACCTTC.

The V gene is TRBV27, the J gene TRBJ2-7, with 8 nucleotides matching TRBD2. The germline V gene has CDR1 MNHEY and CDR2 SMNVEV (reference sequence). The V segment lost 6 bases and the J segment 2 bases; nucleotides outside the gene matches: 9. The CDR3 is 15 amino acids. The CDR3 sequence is CASRTFRGRTYEQYF. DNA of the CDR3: TGTGCCAGCAGGACCTTCCGCGGGAGGACCTACGAGCAGTACTTC.

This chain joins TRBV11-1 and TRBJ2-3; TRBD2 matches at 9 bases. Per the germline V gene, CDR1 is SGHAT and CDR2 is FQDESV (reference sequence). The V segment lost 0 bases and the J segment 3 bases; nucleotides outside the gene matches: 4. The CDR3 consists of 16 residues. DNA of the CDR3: TGTGCCAGCAGCTTAGCGCTTCTAGCGGGAACAGATACGCAGTATTTT. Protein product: CASSLALLAGTDTQYF.

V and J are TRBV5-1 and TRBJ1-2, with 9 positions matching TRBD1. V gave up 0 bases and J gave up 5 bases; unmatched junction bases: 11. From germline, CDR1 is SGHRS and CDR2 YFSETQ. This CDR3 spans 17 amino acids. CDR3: CASSLDTGTGKDYGYTF. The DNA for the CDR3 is TGCGCCAGCAGCTTGGATACCGGGACAGGGAAGGATTATGGCTACACCTTC. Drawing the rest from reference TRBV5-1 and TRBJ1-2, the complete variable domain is KAGVTQTPRYLIKTRGQQVTLSCSPISGHRSVSWYQQTPGQGLQFLFEYFSETQRNKGNFPGRFSGRQFSNSRSEMNVSTLELGDSALYLCASSLDTGTGKDYGYTFGSGTRLTVV.

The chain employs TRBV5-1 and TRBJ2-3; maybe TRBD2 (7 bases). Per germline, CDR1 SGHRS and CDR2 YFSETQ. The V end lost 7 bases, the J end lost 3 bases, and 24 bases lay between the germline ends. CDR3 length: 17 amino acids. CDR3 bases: TGCGCCAGCCAGAGGGGGGGGCCCCCTCCCGGGACAGATACGCAGTATTTT. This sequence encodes CASQRGGPPPGTDTQYF.

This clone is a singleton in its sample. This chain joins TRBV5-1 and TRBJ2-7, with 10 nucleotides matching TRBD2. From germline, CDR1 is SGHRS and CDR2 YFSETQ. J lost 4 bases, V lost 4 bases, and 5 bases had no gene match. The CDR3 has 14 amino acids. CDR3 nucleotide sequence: TGCGCCAGCAGCGGATCTAGCGGGAGTTACGAGCAGTACTTC. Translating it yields CASSGSSGSYEQYF.

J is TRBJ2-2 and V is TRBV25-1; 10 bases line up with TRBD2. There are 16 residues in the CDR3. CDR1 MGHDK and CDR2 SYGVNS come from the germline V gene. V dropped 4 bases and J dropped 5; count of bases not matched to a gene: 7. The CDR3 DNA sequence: TGTGCCAGCAGTGTGGGGCTAGCGGGAGAAACCGGGGAGCTGTTTTTT. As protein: CASSVGLAGETGELFF.

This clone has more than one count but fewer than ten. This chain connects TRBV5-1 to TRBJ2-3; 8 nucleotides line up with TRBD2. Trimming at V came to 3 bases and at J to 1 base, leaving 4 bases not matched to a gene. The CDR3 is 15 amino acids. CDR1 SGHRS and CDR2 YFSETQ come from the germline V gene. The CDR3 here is CASSWAGGGTDTQYF. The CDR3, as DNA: TGCGCCAGCAGCTGGGCGGGGGGCGGCACAGATACGCAGTATTTT.

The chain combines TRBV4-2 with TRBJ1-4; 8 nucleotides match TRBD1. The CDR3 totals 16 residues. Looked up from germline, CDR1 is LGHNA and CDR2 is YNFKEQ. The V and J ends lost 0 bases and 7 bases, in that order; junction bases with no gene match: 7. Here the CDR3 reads CASSQDVGRGLEKLFF. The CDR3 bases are TGTGCCAGCAGCCAAGATGTGGGCAGGGGGCTTGAAAAACTGTTTTTT.

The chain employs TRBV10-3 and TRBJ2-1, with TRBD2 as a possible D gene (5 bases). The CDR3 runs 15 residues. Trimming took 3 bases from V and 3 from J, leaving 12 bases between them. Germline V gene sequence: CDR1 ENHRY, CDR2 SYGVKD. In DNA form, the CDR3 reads TGTGCCATCAGTGAAAAGCGGCAAAGCTACAATGAGCAGTTCTTC. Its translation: CAISEKRQSYNEQFF.

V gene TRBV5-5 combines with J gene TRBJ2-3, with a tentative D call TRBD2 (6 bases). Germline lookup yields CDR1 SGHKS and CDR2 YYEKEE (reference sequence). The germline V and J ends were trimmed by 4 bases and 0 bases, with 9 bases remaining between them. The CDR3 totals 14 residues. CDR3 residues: CASSRGTSTDTQYF. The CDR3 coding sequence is TGTGCCAGCAGCCGGGGGACCAGCACAGATACGCAGTATTTT.

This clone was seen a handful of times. CDR3 nucleotides: TGTGCCTGGAGCACCACGGGGGGGGCTACTGAAGCTTTCTTT. Its protein product is CAWSTTGGATEAFF. V gene TRBV30 combines with J gene TRBJ1-1, with D possibly being TRBD1 (6 bases). In germline, CDR1 is GTSNPN, CDR2 SVGIG (reference sequence). This CDR3 is 14 amino acids long. Trimming cost V 3 bases and J 5 bases, with 16 bases left between them.

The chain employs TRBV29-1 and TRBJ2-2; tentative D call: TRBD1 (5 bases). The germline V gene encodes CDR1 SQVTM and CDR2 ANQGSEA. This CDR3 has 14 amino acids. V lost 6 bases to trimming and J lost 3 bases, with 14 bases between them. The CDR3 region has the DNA TGCAGCGTCCAAGACAGCCGCCACACCGGGGAGCTGTTTTTT. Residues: CSVQDSRHTGELFF.

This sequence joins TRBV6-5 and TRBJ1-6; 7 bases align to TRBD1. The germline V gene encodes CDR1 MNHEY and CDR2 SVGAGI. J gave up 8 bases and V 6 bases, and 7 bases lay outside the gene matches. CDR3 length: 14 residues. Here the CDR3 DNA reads TGTGCCAGCAGAGCCGGGACAGCGGATTCACCCCTCCACTTT. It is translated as CASRAGTADSPLHF.

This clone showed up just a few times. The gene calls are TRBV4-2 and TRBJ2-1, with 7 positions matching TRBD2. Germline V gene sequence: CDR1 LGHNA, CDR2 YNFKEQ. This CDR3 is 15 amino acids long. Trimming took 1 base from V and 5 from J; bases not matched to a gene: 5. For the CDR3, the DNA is TGTGCCAGCAGCCAAGGAGCGGGGTGGGACAATGAGCAGTTCTTC. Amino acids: CASSQGAGWDNEQFF.